This TCR beta chain was captured in a study of OX40 agonist ivuxolimab in advanced cancers. Study-level background: The dose-escalation cohort had hepatocellular carcinoma, melanoma, renal cell or head and neck cancer. Two cutaneous melanoma patients and one hepatocellular carcinoma patient, three in all, had partial responses. Points from the study as a whole: CD4+ and CD8+ T cells in blood underwent clonal expansion by week 6 at 0.1 to 3.0 mg/kg.

With regard to this clone: The antigen is not known.

The V gene's germline CDR1 is KGHSH and CDR2 LQKENI. The CDR3 extends over 15 amino acids. Trimming pared 6 bases from V and 0 bases from J, leaving 15 bases between. Using immunoSEQ multiplex PCR, the repertoire was profiled, and TCRdb retains in-frame clones only, with some absent. Of tens of thousands of clones listed, 88% are singletons. The sequence derives from an adult with an advanced solid tumor such as melanoma, head and neck, liver or kidney cancer. The chain joins TRBV18 to TRBJ2-7, with D maybe TRBD1 (6 bases). The sample in question was CD4+ or CD8+ T cells sorted from blood, obtained in a trial of the OX40 agonist ivuxolimab. CDR3 residues: CASSLWTASSYEQYF. In nucleotides, the CDR3 is TGTGCCAGCTCGTTATGGACAGCTAGCTCCTACGAGCAGTACTTC.